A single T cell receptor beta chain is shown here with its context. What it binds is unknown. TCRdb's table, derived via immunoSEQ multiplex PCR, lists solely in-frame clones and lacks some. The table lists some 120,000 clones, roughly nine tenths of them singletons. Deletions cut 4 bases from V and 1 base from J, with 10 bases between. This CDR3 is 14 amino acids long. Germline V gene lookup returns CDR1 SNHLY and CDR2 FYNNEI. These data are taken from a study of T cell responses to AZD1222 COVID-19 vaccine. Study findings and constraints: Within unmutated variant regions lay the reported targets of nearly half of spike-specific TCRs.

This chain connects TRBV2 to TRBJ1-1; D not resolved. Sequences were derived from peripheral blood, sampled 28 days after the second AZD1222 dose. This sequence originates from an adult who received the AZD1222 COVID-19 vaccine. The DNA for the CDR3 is TGTGCCAGCAGTGGGACGAGGTGGAACACTGAAGCTTTCTTT. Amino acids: CASSGTRWNTEAFF.